A single sample gave rise to the 8 T cell receptor beta chains below, sequenced in a study of T cells in localized non-small cell lung cancer. Data came from immunoSEQ multiplex PCR; TCRdb stores just in-frame clones and leaves some out. The profile shows 25,000 to 30,000 clones, approximately 90% of them singletons. The sequencing here drew on peripheral blood, taken before any cancer treatment. The receptor source for this set is a woman aged 18-49 years with stage I lung adenocarcinoma.

This clone was recorded once. This rearrangement joins TRBV28 to TRBJ2-7, with a possible D match to TRBD2 (7 bases). From germline, CDR1 is MDHEN and CDR2 SYDVKM. V lost 7 bases and J 4 bases, leaving 20 bases between the germline ends. This CDR3 region has 15 residues. The CDR3 spells CASTEEGRGAYEQYF. The CDR3 DNA sequence: TGTGCCAGCACCGAAGAGGGTCGGGGGGCATACGAGCAGTACTTC.

This clone has only a few counts. The chain joins TRBV7-3 to TRBJ2-7; D is uncertain. The V end was cut by 5 bases, the J end by 7 bases, with 15 bases between. Germline CDR1 is SGHTA and CDR2 is FQGTGA. The length of the CDR3 is 13 residues. The CDR3 DNA is TGTGCCAGCAGCCAGGACGTCGTAGGAGAGCAGTACTTC. It codes for CASSQDVVGEQYF.

The chain is built from TRBV19 and TRBJ2-3, with TRBD2 matching 10 bases. The CDR3 has 14 residues. Germline-derived CDR1 and CDR2 are LNHDA and SQIVND (reference sequence). Germline trimming cut 5 bases from V and 5 bases from J; bases unmatched to any gene: 4. The CDR3 loop reads CASSPRLAGDTQYF. Here the CDR3 DNA reads TGTGCCAGTAGTCCGCGACTAGCGGGAGATACGCAGTATTTT.

The gene calls are TRBV28 and TRBJ1-2; tentatively, D is TRBD1 (5 bases). The CDR3 loop spans 17 amino acids. The germline V and J ends were trimmed by 2 bases and 0 bases, with 16 bases remaining between them. The germline gives CDR1 MDHEN, CDR2 SYDVKM. CDR3 amino acids: CASSLGRQGLANYGYTF. Here the CDR3 DNA reads TGTGCCAGCAGTTTAGGACGGCAGGGACTAGCTAACTATGGCTACACCTTC.

This clone was seen a single time. This chain connects TRBV4-3 to TRBJ1-1, with D uncertain. This CDR3 is built from 14 residues. The V gene's germline CDR1 is LGHNA and CDR2 YSLEER. V lost 1 base to trimming and J lost 5 bases, with 11 bases between them. CDR3 nucleotides: TGCGCCAGCAGCCAAGTAGAGCAGGCAACTGAAGCTTTCTTT. Encoded protein: CASSQVEQATEAFF.

V is TRBV7-2 and J is TRBJ2-3, with D possibly matching TRBD2 (6 bases). CDR1 and CDR2 from the germline V gene are SGHTA and FQGNSA. The germline V and J ends were trimmed by 4 bases and 1 base, with 6 bases remaining between them. There are 13 residues in the CDR3. The CDR3 DNA reads TGTGCCAGCAGCTGGGGGGGCACAGATACGCAGTATTTT. It specifies CASSWGGTDTQYF.

The V gene is TRBV29-1, the J gene TRBJ2-7; TRBD1 agrees at 7 bases. The CDR3 runs 12 residues. Germline lookup yields CDR1 SQVTM and CDR2 ANQGSEA. V lost 5 bases, J lost 3 bases, and 4 bases stayed unmatched. The CDR3 bases are TGCAGCGTTCGTCGGGACAGCTACGAGCAGTACTTC. Translation: CSVRRDSYEQYF.

The V call is TRBV9, the J call TRBJ2-1, with TRBD2 identical over 7 bases. The V and J ends lost 0 bases and 1 base, in that order; junction bases with no gene match: 7. From germline, CDR1 is SGDLS and CDR2 YYNGEE. The CDR3 has 17 residues. CDR3 nucleotides: TGTGCCAGCAGCGTAGGGGGGACTACCTTTTCCTACAATGAGCAGTTCTTC. Its translation is CASSVGGTTFSYNEQFF.